This T cell receptor (beta chain) comes out of a study of cytomegalovirus exposure and HLA in healthy donors. At the level of the study: Counted in an early data release were about 80 million unique TCRs from HLA-typed donors. Regarding the study as a whole: Within the data, a cluster of highly shared sequence variants was likely a sequencing artifact. TCR sequences were mostly rare, though some public TCRs occurred in many donors.

The CDR3 contains 14 residues. With 5 bases removed from V and 6 bases from J, the gap between germline ends came to 14 bases. CDR1 is SNHLY and CDR2 is FYNNEI in the germline V gene. PCR involved 60 Vbeta and 13 Jbeta primers. TCRdb keeps only in-frame clones here, not all; method: immunoSEQ multiplex PCR. The sample shows some 63,000 clones, around 80% of them seen only once. With respect to this clone: Antigen specificity is unknown.

The receptor comes from a woman aged 40 to 55 in good health and CMV-seronegative. The V and J genes are TRBV2 and TRBJ1-5; possibly TRBD1 for D (5 bases). Sequenced material: PBMCs. The CDR3 loop is CASSLDMASQPQHF. The CDR3 nucleotides are TGTGCCAGCAGTTTGGACATGGCTAGTCAGCCCCAGCATTTT.